Each of the 27 T cell receptor beta chains below was sequenced from the same sample in a study of T cell repertoires in cytomegalovirus infection. TCRdb re-analysed the reads in MiXCR, keeping a single row per CDR3 protein. Here the sample spans roughly 500,000 distinct CDR3 sequences, approximately 15% being singletons. Sequencing was performed on CD8+ T cells from PBMCs. The receptors derive from a human donor in good health (CMV status not recorded). Some clones in this sample may be carry-over from other donors' samples.

This clonotype was found many times. J is TRBJ1-5 and V is TRBV25-1; D perhaps matches TRBD1 (6 bases). The germline gives CDR1 MGHDK, CDR2 SYGVNS. Trimming left V 8 bases short and J 0 bases short, with 8 bases between. The CDR3 extends over 13 amino acids. This CDR3 is CASGQYSNQPQHF. The CDR3 nucleotides read TGTGCCAGCGGACAGTATAGCAATCAGCCCCAGCATTTT.

Ten or more counts support this clonotype. The chain links TRBV7-2 to TRBJ2-7, with D unclear. Germline values: CDR1 SGHTA, CDR2 FQGNSA. The CDR3 contains 11 residues. Trimming took off 5 bases at V and 6 bases at J, with 8 bases between the two ends. The CDR3: CASSLGPEQYF. DNA of the CDR3: TGTGCCAGCAGCCTCGGGCCCGAGCAGTACTTC.

The chain combines TRBV9 with TRBJ2-2; the D call may be TRBD1 or TRBD2 (6 bases each). The CDR3 is 16 residues long. Germline CDR1 and CDR2: SGDLS and YYNGEE. V gave up 3 bases and J gave up 9 bases, with 21 bases separating them. In DNA, the CDR3 is TGTGCCAGCAGCGCCTCGAGGGGGGCTCCGCGGAGGGAGCTGTTTTTT. Amino acid sequence: CASSASRGAPRRELFF.

The chain employs TRBV29-1 and TRBJ2-2; D gene unclear. Deletions cut 5 bases from V and 3 bases from J, with 7 bases between. This CDR3 is built from 12 residues. CDR1 is SQVTM and CDR2 is ANQGSEA in the germline V gene. The CDR3 DNA follows: TGCAGCGTTCGGGCAGACACCGGGGAGCTGTTTTTT. This encodes CSVRADTGELFF.

This clonotype was observed a few times. The rearrangement uses TRBV4-1 and TRBJ1-1, with 10 positions matching TRBD1. Trimming cost V 1 base and J 4 bases; bases outside gene matches: 9. Germline assignment: CDR1 MGHRA and CDR2 YSYEKL. The CDR3 extends over 17 amino acids. CDR3 nucleotides: TGCGCCAGCAGCCAAGTGGGGACAGGGGTGAGGAGCACTGAAGCTTTCTTT. As protein: CASSQVGTGVRSTEAFF.

V usage is TRBV7-9 and J usage is TRBJ2-7, with D perhaps TRBD1 (6 bases). V lost 3 bases and J lost 3, with 18 bases in between. The germline CDR1 and CDR2 sequences are SEHNR and FQNEAQ (reference sequence). CDR3 length: 16 amino acids. The CDR3 region has the DNA TGTGCCAGCAGCTTTGAGCAGGGGTCGGTCCGCTACGAGCAGTACTTC. The encoded protein is CASSFEQGSVRYEQYF.

V is TRBV6-1 and J is TRBJ1-1; unclear D gene. Trimming cost V 2 bases and J 7 bases, with 17 bases left between them. There are 15 residues in the CDR3. Germline V CDR1 and CDR2: MNHNS, SASEGT. CDR3 loop: CASSEWKGRRGEAFF. CDR3 coding DNA: TGTGCCAGCAGTGAATGGAAGGGTCGACGGGGTGAAGCTTTCTTT.

The rearrangement joins TRBV9 to TRBJ1-3, with a tentative D call TRBD1 (5 bases). The V end lost 3 bases, the J end lost 0 bases, and 10 bases lay between the germline ends. The CDR3 is made up of 15 amino acids. Germline V gives CDR1 SGDLS, CDR2 YYNGEE. The chain's CDR3 is CASSAAGSSGNTIYF. As DNA, the CDR3 is TGTGCCAGCAGCGCCGCAGGGAGCTCTGGAAACACCATATATTTT.

With regard to this clonotype: This clone may be a read error of a much larger clone one base away. This chain uses TRBV12-3 or TRBV12-4 with TRBJ2-5; D unclear. V gave up 6 bases and J gave up 5 bases, with 10 bases separating them. This CDR3 spans 12 amino acids. This chain's CDR3 is CASSSYRETQYF. Written as DNA, the CDR3 is TGTGCCAGCAGCTCCTACCGGGAGACCCAGTACTTC.

The chain joins TRBV2 to TRBJ2-7; tentatively, D is TRBD2 (5 bases). This CDR3 comprises 13 residues. V was trimmed by 9 bases and J by 8 bases, leaving 20 bases between them. The germline V gene encodes CDR1 SNHLY and CDR2 FYNNEI. The CDR3 sequence is CASEGSGLTKQYF. The CDR3 bases are TGTGCCAGTGAGGGCAGCGGTCTAACGAAGCAGTACTTC.

The chain uses TRBV19 and TRBJ2-5; a weak D match, TRBD2 (5 bases). This CDR3 contains 13 residues. The V gene lost 5 bases and the J gene lost 5 bases, with 12 bases spanning the gap. The germline V gene encodes CDR1 LNHDA and CDR2 SQIVND (reference sequence). CDR3 DNA: TGTGCCAGTAGTTGGAGGCGTTGGGAGACCCAGTACTTC. It translates to CASSWRRWETQYF.

For this clonotype: A read error may be the cause here, since a much bigger clone is one base away. The chain is built from TRBV7-3 and TRBJ2-1; the match to TRBD2 covers 9 bases. CDR1 and CDR2 (germline): SGHTA, FQGTGA. The junction had 10 bases not matched to a gene; V was cut back by 3 bases and J by 4 bases. CDR3 length: 17 residues. The CDR3 protein is CASSLHRRTSAYNEQFF. The CDR3 DNA sequence: TGTGCCAGCAGCTTGCACCGAAGGACTAGCGCTTACAATGAGCAGTTCTTC.

This clonotype was detected a few times. This chain uses TRBV5-1 with TRBJ2-7; 8 nucleotides match TRBD2. Germline trimming cut 0 bases from V and 5 bases from J; bases unmatched to any gene: 7. The germline V gene encodes CDR1 SGHRS and CDR2 YFSETQ. The length of the CDR3 is 15 residues. The CDR3 DNA is TGCGCCAGCAGCTTGGGTGGGGGACTAGTACACGAGCAGTACTTC. It codes for CASSLGGGLVHEQYF.

The rearrangement uses TRBV20-1 and TRBJ1-5; D perhaps matches TRBD1 (6 bases). The CDR3 loop spans 14 amino acids. Germline V gene data show CDR1 as DFQATT and CDR2 as SNEGSKA (reference sequence). The V and J ends lost 2 bases and 10 bases respectively, with 18 bases between them. This CDR3 reads CSARIGGPSGPQHF. The CDR3 region has the DNA TGCAGTGCTAGAATTGGGGGGCCCTCGGGACCCCAGCATTTT.

There are many counts of this clonotype. The chain links TRBV12-3 or TRBV12-4 to TRBJ2-7, with 8 bases aligning to TRBD1. Unmatched junction bases numbered 12, after V lost 8 bases and J lost 3 bases. There are 15 residues in the CDR3. CDR3 region: CASSIPGTGVYEQYF. The CDR3 DNA reads as TGTGCCAGCTCGATTCCCGGGACAGGAGTCTACGAGCAGTACTTC.

In its sample, this clonotype was seen many times. This chain connects TRBV9 to TRBJ2-1; D possibly corresponds to TRBD2 (6 bases). There are 19 residues in the CDR3. Trimming shortened V by 0 bases and J by 6 bases, and 25 bases separated the two germline ends. Germline CDR1 SGDLS, CDR2 YYNGEE. The CDR3 bases are TGTGCCAGCAGCGTAGGGTTGAGGGGCGCGTATCGGGAGACCAATGAGCAGTTCTTC. This sequence encodes CASSVGLRGAYRETNEQFF.

The CDR3 DNA is TGCGCCAGCAACTATAGGGGGGGTGAGCCTGAAGCTTTCTTT. Encoded protein: CASNYRGGEPEAFF. The J gene is TRBJ1-1, the V gene TRBV5-1; a weak D match, TRBD1 (6 bases). There are 14 residues in the CDR3. The V end was cut by 6 bases, the J end by 6 bases, with 18 bases between. Germline loops: CDR1 SGHRS, CDR2 YFSETQ.

This clonotype came up many times. This chain joins TRBV6-6 and TRBJ1-1; D is undetermined. Per the germline V gene, CDR1 is MNHNY and CDR2 is SVGAGI (reference sequence). CDR3 length: 12 residues. Trimming left V 4 bases short and J 6 bases short, with 9 bases between. The CDR3 protein is CASSSSDPEAFF. The CDR3, as DNA: TGTGCCAGCAGTTCCTCGGATCCTGAAGCTTTCTTT.

This clonotype was recorded a few times. The germline gene is not matched at one end of the junction; a read error may be the cause. V gene TRBV7-7 combines with J gene TRBJ2-3; D unclear. The V gene's germline CDR1 is SSHAT and CDR2 FNYEAQ (reference sequence). The CDR3 contains 13 residues. The CDR3 loop is CASSSYQTDTQYF. In DNA, the CDR3 is TGTGCTAGCAGCTCATACCAGACAGATACGCAGTATTTT.

Many counts were recorded for this clonotype. The chain links TRBV19 to TRBJ1-5, with D possibly being TRBD1 (6 bases). Trimming removed 3 bases from V and 1 base from J, with 10 bases in between. The CDR3 contains 15 residues. The germline CDR1 and CDR2 sequences are LNHDA and SQIVND (reference sequence). The CDR3 protein is CASSIWGASNQPQHF. CDR3 nucleotide sequence: TGTGCCAGTAGTATTTGGGGGGCCAGCAATCAGCCCCAGCATTTT. The entire variable domain, with the rest obtained from reference TRBV19 and TRBJ1-5, is as follows: DGGITQSPKYLFRKEGQNVTLSCEQNLNHDAMYWYRQDPGQGLRLIYYSQIVNDFQKGDIAEGYSVSREKKESFPLTVTSAQKNPTAFYLCASSIWGASNQPQHFGDGTRLSIL.

Ten or more counts support this clonotype. The chain has TRBV7-9 and TRBJ2-5; 7 nucleotides agree with TRBD1. After removal of 3 bases from V and 1 base from J, the junction contained 8 bases not matched to a gene. This CDR3 has 16 residues. Germline V gene lookup returns CDR1 SEHNR and CDR2 FQNEAQ (reference sequence). CDR3 nucleotide sequence: TGTGCCAGCAGCTTGCCCCGGGACAGCCTCCAAGAGACCCAGTACTTC. It translates to CASSLPRDSLQETQYF. Full variable domain (missing parts from reference TRBV7-9 and TRBJ2-5): DTGVSQNPRHKITKRGQNVTFRCDPISEHNRLYWYRQTLGQGPEFLTYFQNEAQLEKSRLLSDRFSAERPKGSFSTLEIQRTEQGDSAMYLCASSLPRDSLQETQYFGPGTRLLVL.

J is TRBJ2-3 and V is TRBV18; 7 bases fit TRBD1. The CDR3 spans 14 residues. Germline V gene data show CDR1 as KGHSH and CDR2 as LQKENI. Losses at the gene ends were 6 bases for V and 3 bases for J; bases not matched to a gene: 6. The CDR3 nucleotides are TGTGCCAGCTCGCAGGGACAGTTTACAGATACGCAGTATTTT. This codes for CASSQGQFTDTQYF. The full variable domain, in which reference TRBV18 and TRBJ2-3 provide the parts outside the CDR3, is NAGVMQNPRHLVRRRGQEARLRCSPMKGHSHVYWYRQLPEEGLKFMVYLQKENIIDESGMPKERFSAEFPKEGPSILRIQQVVRGDSAAYFCASSQGQFTDTQYFGPGTRLTVL.

The chain links TRBV29-1 to TRBJ2-7; D is possibly TRBD2 (5 bases). Trimming took off 7 bases at V and 6 bases at J, with 13 bases between the two ends. The CDR3 runs to 11 residues. The germline V gene encodes CDR1 SQVTM and CDR2 ANQGSEA. CDR3 coding DNA: TGCAGCGCAGAATCCGGGATCGAGCAGTACTTC. It codes for CSAESGIEQYF.

This clonotype was observed a handful of times. The gene calls are TRBV6-5 and TRBJ1-6; possibly TRBD1 for D (5 bases). Germline V gene sequence: CDR1 MNHEY, CDR2 SVGAGI. The germline V and J ends were trimmed by 2 bases and 9 bases, with 11 bases remaining between them. The CDR3 runs to 14 residues. CDR3 sequence reads: CASSYRGAGSPLHF. The CDR3 region has the DNA TGTGCCAGCAGTTACAGGGGCGCAGGTTCACCCCTCCACTTT.

This clonotype was detected ten times or more. The V and J genes are TRBV12-3 or TRBV12-4 and TRBJ2-2; possibly TRBD2 for D (6 bases). V was clipped by 4 bases and J by 0 bases, with 9 bases between them. The CDR3 consists of 15 residues. The CDR3, as DNA: TGTGCCAGCAGTTATGGGACTTCGAACACCGGGGAGCTGTTTTTT. Encoded protein: CASSYGTSNTGELFF.

This clonotype was seen ten or more times. The chain uses TRBV4-1 and TRBJ2-1; weak D call: TRBD1 (5 bases). Germline V lookup: CDR1 MGHRA, CDR2 YSYEKL. The CDR3 loop spans 17 amino acids. Trimming removed 4 bases from V and 1 base from J, with 17 bases in between. The CDR3 nucleotides are TGCGCCAGCAGCCCGTATACTCAGGGAAAATCCTACAATGAGCAGTTCTTC. Translated: CASSPYTQGKSYNEQFF.

The CDR3 reads CASSVADADTQYF. The CDR3 DNA reads as TGTGCCAGCAGCGTAGCGGACGCAGATACGCAGTATTTT. V is TRBV9 and J is TRBJ2-3; D is uncertain. Trimming removed 0 bases at V and 4 bases at J, with 6 bases between. Germline assignment: CDR1 SGDLS and CDR2 YYNGEE. The CDR3 contains 13 residues. Full variable domain (remainder filled in from reference TRBV9 and TRBJ2-3): DSGVTQTPKHLITATGQRVTLRCSPRSGDLSVYWYQQSLDQGLQFLIQYYNGEERAKGNILERFSAQQFPDLHSELNLSSLELGDSALYFCASSVADADTQYFGPGTRLTVL.